Below, 15 T cell receptor beta chains from the same sample are listed, as sequenced in a study of blood T cell repertoires in COVID-19. Using immunoSEQ multiplex PCR, the repertoire was profiled, and TCRdb retains in-frame clones only, with some absent. Of tens of thousands of clones detected, about 86% appear once; the ten largest clones hold 5.2%. The material sequenced was peripheral blood. Receptor source: a human donor in a cohort sampled during active COVID-19.

The chain is built from TRBV27 and TRBJ1-1; no clear D. This CDR3 has 14 residues. V shed 6 bases and J shed 1 base, with 12 bases lying between them. Per the germline V gene, CDR1 is MNHEY and CDR2 is SMNVEV (reference sequence). The CDR3 nucleotides are TGTGCCAGCAGCCACGGACTCGGGAACACTGAAGCTTTCTTT. Its translation: CASSHGLGNTEAFF.

The genes are TRBV2 and TRBJ1-4; 11 bases fit TRBD1. Germline V gene lookup returns CDR1 SNHLY and CDR2 FYNNEI. CDR3 length: 13 amino acids. The V and J ends lost 9 bases and 8 bases, in that order; junction bases with no gene match: 5. The CDR3 region has the DNA TGTGCCAGGGCGGGACAGGGGGGCGAAAAACTGTTTTTT. Protein: CARAGQGGEKLFF. Full variable domain (outside the CDR3, taken from reference TRBV2 and TRBJ1-4): EPEVTQTPSHQVTQMGQEVILRCVPISNHLYFYWYRQILGQKVEFLVSFYNNEISEKSEIFDDQFSVERPDGSNFTLKIRSTKLEDSAMYFCARAGQGGEKLFFGSGTQLSVL.

J is TRBJ2-1 and V is TRBV5-1, with a weak D call TRBD2 (5 bases). Germline CDR1 is SGHRS and CDR2 is YFSETQ. Trimming shortened V by 4 bases and J by 6 bases, and 20 bases separated the two germline ends. This CDR3 contains 16 residues. CDR3 in DNA: TGCGCCAGCAGCCTGGGTCCGGGGAGAGTATTCAATGAGCAGTTCTTC. This codes for CASSLGPGRVFNEQFF.

The chain is built from TRBV5-6 and TRBJ1-4, with D possibly TRBD1 on 6 matching bases. Germline-derived CDR1 and CDR2 are SGHDT and YYEEEE. The CDR3 is made up of 15 amino acids. Trimming stripped 0 bases from V and 8 bases from J, with 14 bases between. In DNA, the CDR3 is TGTGCCAGCAGCTTGGTCGGGGGGCAGGAGGAAAAACTGTTTTTT. Protein: CASSLVGGQEEKLFF.

The chain joins TRBV3-1 (or the pseudogene TRBV3-2) to TRBJ2-2, with 9 positions matching TRBD2. The CDR3 totals 16 residues. In germline, CDR1 is LGHDT, CDR2 YNNKEL (reference sequence). V shed 4 bases, J shed 3 bases, and the junction held 6 bases outside the gene matches. The CDR3 DNA follows: TGTGCCAGCAGCCCGCTAGCGGGGTCCTACACCGGGGAGCTGTTTTTT. It translates to CASSPLAGSYTGELFF.

The chain links TRBV7-8 to TRBJ2-1, with 10 bases that match TRBD2. Germline trimming cut 1 base from V and 4 bases from J; bases unmatched to any gene: 1. The CDR3 is made up of 15 amino acids. The germline CDR1 and CDR2 sequences are SGHVS and FQNEAQ. DNA for the CDR3: TGTGCCAGCAGCTTAGAGCGGGGGGGGTACAATGAGCAGTTCTTC. This gives the protein CASSLERGGYNEQFF.

The V and J genes are TRBV5-1 and TRBJ2-3; 10 bases align to TRBD2. CDR1 SGHRS and CDR2 YFSETQ come from the germline V gene. There are 14 residues in the CDR3. V lost 9 bases to trimming and J lost 4 bases; unmatched junction nucleotides: 8. The DNA for the CDR3 is TGCGCCACCCGGAGCGGGGGGGTCGCAGATACGCAGTATTTT. Encoded protein: CATRSGGVADTQYF.

The rearrangement joins TRBV6-5 to TRBJ1-5; D gene unclear. Trimming shortened V by 7 bases and J by 8 bases, and 18 bases separated the two germline ends. CDR1 MNHEY and CDR2 SVGAGI come from the germline V gene. The CDR3 consists of 14 residues. The DNA of the CDR3 is TGTGCCAGCATCGGAGGGCATGTGGTGGAGCCCCAGCATTTT. It yields the protein CASIGGHVVEPQHF.

The J gene is TRBJ1-6, the V gene TRBV21-1; TRBD1, the table's D call, lacks a check against the DNA. TRBV21-1 is classified as a pseudogene. The CDR3 consists of 16 residues. DNA for the CDR3: TGTGCCAGGGAAAATAAACTCGACAGGGATAATTCACCCCTCCACTTT. Protein sequence: CARENKLDRDNSPLHF.

This clone was seen only once. This chain joins TRBV3-1 (or the pseudogene TRBV3-2) and TRBJ1-2; 9 bases line up with TRBD1. CDR1 is LGHDT, CDR2 YNNKEL, per germline (reference sequence). CDR3 length equals 15 residues. V dropped 1 base and J dropped 4; count of bases not matched to a gene: 4. The CDR3 DNA follows: TGTGCCAGCAGCCAAGGGCGACAGGGGGGCTATGGCTACACCTTC. The encoded protein is CASSQGRQGGYGYTF.

This clone has more than one count but fewer than ten. The chain has TRBV6-2 or TRBV6-3 and TRBJ1-5; 9 positions match TRBD1. CDR3 size: 15 residues. CDR1 is MNHEY and CDR2 is SVGEGT in the germline V gene. Trimming took 5 bases from V and 4 from J; bases not matched to a gene: 6. The CDR3 sequence is CASSHEGTGNQPQHF. The DNA of the CDR3 is TGTGCCAGCAGTCACGAGGGGACAGGGAATCAGCCCCAGCATTTT.

The chain has TRBV19 and TRBJ2-3; D not resolved. Per germline, CDR1 LNHDA and CDR2 SQIVND (reference sequence). The CDR3 sequence is 12 residues long. Trimming stripped 5 bases from V and 4 bases from J, with 7 bases between. CDR3 in DNA: TGTGCCAGTAGTGAGGTTCCAGATACGCAGTATTTT. It is translated as CASSEVPDTQYF.

The V call is TRBV7-2, the J call TRBJ2-3, with TRBD2 matching 12 bases. The CDR3 has 19 residues. Germline lookup yields CDR1 SGHTA and CDR2 FQGNSA. V shed 1 base, J shed 8 bases, and the junction held 16 bases outside the gene matches. The CDR3 here is CASSLGWASGGARAVTQYF. As DNA, the CDR3 is TGTGCCAGCAGCTTAGGGTGGGCTAGCGGGGGGGCTCGGGCAGTTACGCAGTATTTT. The full variable domain, in which reference TRBV7-2 and TRBJ2-3 provide the parts outside the CDR3, is GAGVSQSPSNKVTEKGKDVELRCDPISGHTALYWYRQSLGQGLEFLIYFQGNSAPDKSGLPSDRFSAERTGGSVSTLTIQRTQQEDSAVYLCASSLGWASGGARAVTQYFGPGTRLTVL.

This sequence joins TRBV2 and TRBJ1-3, with 8 bases matching TRBD1. Trimming at V came to 5 bases and at J to 0 bases, leaving 6 bases not matched to a gene. This CDR3 has 16 residues. CDR1 SNHLY and CDR2 FYNNEI come from the germline V gene. The CDR3 region has the DNA TGTGCCAGCAGTCAAGGGACAGGATTCTCTGGAAACACCATATATTTT. It codes for CASSQGTGFSGNTIYF.

V gene TRBV5-6 combines with J gene TRBJ1-6; tentative D call: TRBD1 (5 bases). The CDR3 sequence is 17 residues long. CDR1 is SGHDT, CDR2 YYEEEE, per germline. V was clipped by 0 bases and J by 0 bases, with 10 bases between them. The CDR3 region has the DNA TGTGCCAGCAGCTTGGTTATTACAGGCTCCTATAATTCACCCCTCCACTTT. Its protein is CASSLVITGSYNSPLHF.